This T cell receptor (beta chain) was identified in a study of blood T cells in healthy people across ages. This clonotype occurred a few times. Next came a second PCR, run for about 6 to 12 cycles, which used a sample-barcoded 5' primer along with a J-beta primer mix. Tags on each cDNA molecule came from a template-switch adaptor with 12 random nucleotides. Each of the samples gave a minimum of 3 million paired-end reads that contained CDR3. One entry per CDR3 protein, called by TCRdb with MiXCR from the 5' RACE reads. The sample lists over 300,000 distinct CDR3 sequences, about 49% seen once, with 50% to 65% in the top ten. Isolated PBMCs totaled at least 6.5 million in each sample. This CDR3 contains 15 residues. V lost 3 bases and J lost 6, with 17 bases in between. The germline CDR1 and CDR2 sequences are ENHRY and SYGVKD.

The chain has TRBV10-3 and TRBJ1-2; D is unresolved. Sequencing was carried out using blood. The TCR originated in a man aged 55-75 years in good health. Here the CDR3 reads CAISDPGGKENGYTF. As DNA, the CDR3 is TGTGCCATCAGTGACCCCGGAGGGAAGGAGAATGGCTACACCTTC.